Given below is one T cell receptor beta chain in context. What it binds is unknown. The data were produced by immunoSEQ multiplex PCR, yet TCRdb's version contains in-frame clones alone and is incomplete. The sample lists 200,000 to 250,000 clones, about 93% seen once, with about 0.95% in the top ten. These data are taken from a study of cytomegalovirus exposure and HLA in healthy donors. The CDR3 contains 13 residues. The junction had 5 bases not matched to a gene; V was cut back by 6 bases and J by 8 bases. Germline values: CDR1 MNHNY, CDR2 SVGAGI (reference sequence). Points from the study as a whole: The authors confirmed in vitro that a few CMV-associated chains were specific for CMV antigens. Cytomegalovirus status was reportedly diagnosed by the classifier with high specificity and sensitivity. The authors listed 164 TCR beta chains as cytomegalovirus-associated.

The receptor comes from a woman aged 18-29 years in good health and CMV-seronegative. The genes are TRBV6-6 and TRBJ1-4, with 8 positions matching TRBD1. The sample comprised PBMCs. The CDR3 protein is CASRDREGEKLFF. The DNA for the CDR3 is TGTGCCAGCAGGGACAGGGAGGGGGAAAAACTGTTTTTT.